This TCR beta chain was found in a study of spatial heterogeneity in lung cancer. Overall study: Raw reads showed each unique TCR and UMI combination turning up more than ten times on average. Study-wide findings and caveats: Blood contained ubiquitous expanded tumor TCRs more at resection than at follow-up.

Noted time point: blood at routine non-recurrence follow-up after resection. No cells were sorted before sequencing. The whole RNA sequenced was extracted from tumor, nontumor lung or frozen PBMC. A unique molecular identifier was carried by every single TCR cDNA molecule. TCRdb used MiXCR to reprocess the 5' RACE reads, holding one entry per CDR3 protein. In the table there are about 70,000 distinct CDR3 sequences, 8% to 9% of which are singletons. In its sample, this clonotype was seen a few times. Its antigen remains unidentified. The V gene's germline CDR1 is SGHAT and CDR2 FQNNGV. The CDR3 extends over 14 amino acids. V lost 0 bases to trimming and J lost 4 bases, with 9 bases between them.

The sample here was PBMCs, taken at follow-up. The sequence was collected from a female donor with early-stage non-small cell lung cancer. The rearrangement joins TRBV11-2 to TRBJ2-5, with D possibly being TRBD2 (5 bases). CDR3 in DNA: TGTGCCAGCAGCTTAGATTTTGCGGGAGAGACCCAGTACTTC. Encoded protein: CASSLDFAGETQYF.